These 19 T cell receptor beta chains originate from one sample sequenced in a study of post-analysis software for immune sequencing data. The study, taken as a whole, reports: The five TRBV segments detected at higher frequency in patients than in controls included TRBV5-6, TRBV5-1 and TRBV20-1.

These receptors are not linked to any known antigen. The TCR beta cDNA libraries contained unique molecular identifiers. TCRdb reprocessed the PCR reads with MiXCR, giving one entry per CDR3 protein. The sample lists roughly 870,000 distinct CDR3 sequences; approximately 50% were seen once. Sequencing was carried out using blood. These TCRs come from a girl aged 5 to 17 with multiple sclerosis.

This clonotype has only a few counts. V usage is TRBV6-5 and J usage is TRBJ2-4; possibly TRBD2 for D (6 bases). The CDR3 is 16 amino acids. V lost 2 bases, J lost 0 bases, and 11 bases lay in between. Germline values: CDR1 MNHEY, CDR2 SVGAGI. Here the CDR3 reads CASSYGGDLAKNIQYF. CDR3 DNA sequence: TGTGCCAGCAGTTACGGCGGGGATCTAGCCAAAAACATTCAGTACTTC.

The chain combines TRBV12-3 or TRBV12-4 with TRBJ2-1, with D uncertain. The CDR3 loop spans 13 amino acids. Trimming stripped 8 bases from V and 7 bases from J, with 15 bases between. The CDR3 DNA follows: TGTGCCAGCCCCTTTGGGATTGGGAATGAGCAGTTCTTC. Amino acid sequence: CASPFGIGNEQFF.

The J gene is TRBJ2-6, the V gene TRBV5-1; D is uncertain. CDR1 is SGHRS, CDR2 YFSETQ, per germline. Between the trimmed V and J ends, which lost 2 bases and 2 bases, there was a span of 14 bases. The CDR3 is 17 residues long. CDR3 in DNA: TGCGCCAGCAGCTTAGACTTGTGGGCTGCTGGGGCCAACGTCCTGACTTTC. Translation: CASSLDLWAAGANVLTF.

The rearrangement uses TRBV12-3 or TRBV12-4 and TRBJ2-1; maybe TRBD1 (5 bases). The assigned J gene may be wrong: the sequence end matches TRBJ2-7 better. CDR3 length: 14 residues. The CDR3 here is CASRQDASYNEQYF. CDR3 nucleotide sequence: TGTGCCAGCAGACAGGACGCATCCTACAATGAGCAGTACTTC.

The CDR3 protein is CASKGPTKNIQYF. The CDR3 nucleotides are TGTGCCAGCAAGGGACCAACGAAAAACATTCAGTACTTC. The chain uses TRBV7-2 and TRBJ2-4, with D perhaps matching TRBD1 or TRBD2 (5 bases each). V lost 7 bases and J lost 4, with 11 bases in between. From germline, CDR1 is SGHTA and CDR2 FQGNSA. This CDR3 has 13 amino acids.

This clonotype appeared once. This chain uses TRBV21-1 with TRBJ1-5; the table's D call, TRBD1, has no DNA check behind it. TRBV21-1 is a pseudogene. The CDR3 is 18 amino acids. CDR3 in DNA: TGTGCCAGCAGCCCCAACCTGACAGGGGGCAATCCCAATCAGCCCCAGCATTTT. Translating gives CASSPNLTGGNPNQPQHF.

This CDR3 is CASGENQPQHF. CDR3 nucleotide sequence: TGTGCCAGCGGGGAGAATCAGCCCCAGCATTTT. The chain links TRBV2 to TRBJ1-5; no reliable D call. Germline V gene sequence: CDR1 SNHLY, CDR2 FYNNEI. The CDR3 contains 11 residues. Trimming pared 8 bases from V and 4 bases from J, leaving 6 bases between. Full variable domain (outside the CDR3, taken from reference TRBV2 and TRBJ1-5): EPEVTQTPSHQVTQMGQEVILRCVPISNHLYFYWYRQILGQKVEFLVSFYNNEISEKSEIFDDQFSVERPDGSNFTLKIRSTKLEDSAMYFCASGENQPQHFGDGTRLSIL.

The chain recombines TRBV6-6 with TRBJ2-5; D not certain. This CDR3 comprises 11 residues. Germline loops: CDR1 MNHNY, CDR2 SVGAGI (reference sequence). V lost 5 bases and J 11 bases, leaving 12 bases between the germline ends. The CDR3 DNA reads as TGTGCCAGCAGTCCGTCTTTGGAGCAGTACTTC. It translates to CASSPSLEQYF.

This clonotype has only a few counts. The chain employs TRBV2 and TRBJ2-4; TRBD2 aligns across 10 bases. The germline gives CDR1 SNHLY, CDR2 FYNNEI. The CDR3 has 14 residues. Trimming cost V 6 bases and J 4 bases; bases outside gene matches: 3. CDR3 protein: CASRRTSGKNIQYF. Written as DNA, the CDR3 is TGTGCCAGCAGAAGGACTAGCGGAAAAAACATTCAGTACTTC.

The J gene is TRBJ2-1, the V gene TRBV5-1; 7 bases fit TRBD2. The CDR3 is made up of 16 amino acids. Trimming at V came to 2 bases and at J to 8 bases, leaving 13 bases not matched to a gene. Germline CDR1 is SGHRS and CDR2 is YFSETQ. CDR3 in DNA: TGCGCCAGCAGCTTTTTCGGACTAGTGGGGCGAGATGAGCAGTTCTTC. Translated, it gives CASSFFGLVGRDEQFF. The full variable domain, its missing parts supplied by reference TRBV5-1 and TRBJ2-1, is KAGVTQTPRYLIKTRGQQVTLSCSPISGHRSVSWYQQTPGQGLQFLFEYFSETQRNKGNFPGRFSGRQFSNSRSEMNVSTLELGDSALYLCASSFFGLVGRDEQFFGPGTRLTVL.

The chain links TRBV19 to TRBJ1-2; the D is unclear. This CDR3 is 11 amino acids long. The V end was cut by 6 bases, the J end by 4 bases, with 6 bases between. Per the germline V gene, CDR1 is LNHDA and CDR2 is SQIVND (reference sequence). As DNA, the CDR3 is TGTGCCAGTAGCCGAGGCTATGGCTACACCTTC. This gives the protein CASSRGYGYTF.

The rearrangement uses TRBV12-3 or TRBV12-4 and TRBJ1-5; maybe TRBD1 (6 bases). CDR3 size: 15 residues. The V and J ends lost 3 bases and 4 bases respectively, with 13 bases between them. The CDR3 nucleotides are TGTGCCAGCAGTTTTGGCAGGGGCGGGAATCAGCCCCAGCATTTT. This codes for CASSFGRGGNQPQHF.

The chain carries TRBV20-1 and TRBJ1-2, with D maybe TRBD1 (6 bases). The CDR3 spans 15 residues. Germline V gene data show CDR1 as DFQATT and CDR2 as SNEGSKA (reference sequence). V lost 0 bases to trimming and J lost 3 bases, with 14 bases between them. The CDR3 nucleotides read TGCAGTGCTAGAGAACCACCAGGGGTCGACTATGGCTACACCTTC. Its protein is CSAREPPGVDYGYTF.

The CDR3 protein is CASSPLGERTREQFF. CDR3 nucleotides: TGCGCCAGCAGCCCGTTGGGGGAAAGAACCCGTGAGCAGTTCTTC. The rearrangement uses TRBV5-1 and TRBJ2-1; tentatively, D is TRBD1 or TRBD2 (5 bases each). Trimming cost V 4 bases and J 9 bases, with 20 bases left between them. Germline lookup yields CDR1 SGHRS and CDR2 YFSETQ. The CDR3 is 15 residues long.

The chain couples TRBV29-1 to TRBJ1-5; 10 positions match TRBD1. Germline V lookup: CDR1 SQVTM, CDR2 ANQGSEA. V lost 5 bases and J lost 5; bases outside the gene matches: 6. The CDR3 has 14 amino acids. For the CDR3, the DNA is TGCAGCGTTCAAACCGGGACAGGGGATCAGCCCCAGCATTTT. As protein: CSVQTGTGDQPQHF.

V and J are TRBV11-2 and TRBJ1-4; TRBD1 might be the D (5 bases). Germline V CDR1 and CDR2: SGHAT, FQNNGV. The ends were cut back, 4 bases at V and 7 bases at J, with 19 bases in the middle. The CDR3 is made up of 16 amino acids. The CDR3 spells CASSSSGTYEGEKLFF. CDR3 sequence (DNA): TGTGCCAGCAGCTCATCCGGGACCTATGAGGGTGAAAAACTGTTTTTT.

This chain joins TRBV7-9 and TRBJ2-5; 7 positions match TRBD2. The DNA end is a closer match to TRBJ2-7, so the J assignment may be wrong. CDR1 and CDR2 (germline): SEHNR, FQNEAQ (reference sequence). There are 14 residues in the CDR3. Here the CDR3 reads CASSPRETAYEQYF. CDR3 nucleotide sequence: TGTGCCAGCAGCCCGCGGGAGACAGCCTACGAGCAGTACTTC.

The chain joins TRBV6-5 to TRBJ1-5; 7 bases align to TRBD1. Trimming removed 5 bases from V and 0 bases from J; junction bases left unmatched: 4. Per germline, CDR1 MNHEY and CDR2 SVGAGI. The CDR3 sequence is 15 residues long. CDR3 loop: CASSETGNSNQPQHF. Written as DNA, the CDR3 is TGTGCCAGCAGTGAGACAGGGAATAGCAATCAGCCCCAGCATTTT.

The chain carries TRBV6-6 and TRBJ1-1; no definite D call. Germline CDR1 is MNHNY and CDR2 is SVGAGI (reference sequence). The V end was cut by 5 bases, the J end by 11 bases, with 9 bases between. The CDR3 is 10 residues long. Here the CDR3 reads CASSDIAAFF. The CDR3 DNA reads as TGTGCCAGCAGTGACATAGCGGCTTTCTTT.